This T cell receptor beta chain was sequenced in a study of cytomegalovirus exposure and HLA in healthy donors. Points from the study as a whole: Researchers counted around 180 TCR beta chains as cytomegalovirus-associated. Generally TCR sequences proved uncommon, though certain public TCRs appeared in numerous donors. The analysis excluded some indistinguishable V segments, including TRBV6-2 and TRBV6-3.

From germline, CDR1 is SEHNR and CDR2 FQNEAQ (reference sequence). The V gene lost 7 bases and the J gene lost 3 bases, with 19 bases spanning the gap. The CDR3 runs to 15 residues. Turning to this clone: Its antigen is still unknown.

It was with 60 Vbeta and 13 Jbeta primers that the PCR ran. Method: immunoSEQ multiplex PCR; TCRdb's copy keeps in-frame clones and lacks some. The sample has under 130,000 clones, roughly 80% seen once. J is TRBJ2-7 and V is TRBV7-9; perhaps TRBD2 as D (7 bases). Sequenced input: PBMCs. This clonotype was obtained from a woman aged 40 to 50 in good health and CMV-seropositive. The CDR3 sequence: CASTPGRGKDYEQYF. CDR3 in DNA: TGTGCCAGCACCCCGGGGAGGGGGAAAGACTACGAGCAGTACTTC.